The rows below give T cell receptor beta chains drawn from one sample of a study of shared clonotypes between healthy human individuals. This table comes from immunoSEQ multiplex PCR, and its TCRdb copy is limited to in-frame clones, with some not included. The sample includes about 1 million clones, 65% to 75% of them seen just once. Sequences were obtained from memory CD4+ T cells sorted from blood. The receptors originated from a man between 18 and 29 years old in good health. Each CDR3 is given with its conserved first and last residue. Each record gives: J gene, clone size, V gene, D gene, CDR3 protein, CDR3 DNA. A D gene is named only where the DNA matches it firmly. Only part of the rows carry a size: once, few, many, or a class if the clone is expanded.

>TRBJ1-1|.|TRBV19|.
CASSQQNTEAFF
TGTGCCAGTAGTCAACAGAACACTGAAGCTTTCTTT
>TRBJ2-1|.|TRBV11-3|.
CASSSRGGNEQFF
TGTGCCAGCAGCTCAAGGGGTGGCAATGAGCAGTTCTTC
>TRBJ2-7|.|TRBV2|.
CASSREYEQYF
TGTGCCAGCAGTAGGGAATACGAGCAGTACTTC
>TRBJ1-2|.|TRBV6-6|.
CASRKTTESNYGYTF
TGTGCCAGCAGAAAAACAACAGAGTCTAACTATGGCTACACCTTC
>TRBJ1-3|.|TRBV5-5|.
CASSRPDKPGNTIYF
TGTGCCAGCAGCCGGCCGGACAAACCTGGAAACACCATATATTTT
>TRBJ1-3|.|TRBV7-2|.
CASSLKAQGAGNTIYF
TGTGCCAGCAGCTTAAAGGCCCAGGGAGCCGGAAACACCATATATTTT
>TRBJ1-6|.|TRBV7-2|.
CASSLGGPPLHF
TGTGCCAGCAGCTTAGGGGGCCCACCCCTCCACTTT
>TRBJ1-1|.|TRBV2|.
CASSGEVNTEAFF
TGTGCCAGCAGTGGGGAGGTAAACACTGAAGCTTTCTTT
>TRBJ2-6|.|TRBV30|.
CAFRVLLSGANVLTF
TGCGCCTTCCGGGTCCTACTCTCTGGGGCCAACGTCCTGACTTTC
>TRBJ2-1|.|TRBV7-9|TRBD2
CASSSRTSGRNEQFF
TGTGCCAGCAGCTCAAGGACTAGCGGGAGGAATGAGCAGTTCTTC
>TRBJ2-5|.|TRBV7-8|.
CASSLWTNQETQYF
TGTGCCAGCAGCCTATGGACAAACCAAGAGACCCAGTACTTC
>TRBJ2-3|.|TRBV7-9|.
CASSLDGGSDTQYF
TGTGCCAGCAGCTTAGACGGCGGCTCAGATACGCAGTATTTT
>TRBJ2-2|few|TRBV7-7|.
CASSYQGSDGELFF
TGTGCTAGCAGCTATCAGGGGTCGGACGGGGAGCTGTTTTTT
>TRBJ2-3|.|TRBV5-1|TRBD1
CASSQQGAKDTQYF
TGCGCCAGCAGTCAACAGGGGGCCAAGGATACGCAGTATTTT
>TRBJ2-5|.|TRBV27|TRBD1
CASSFRGQLEETQYF
TGTGCCAGCAGTTTCCGGGGACAGTTGGAGGAGACCCAGTACTTC